A single sample gave rise to the 26 T cell receptor beta chains below, sequenced in a study of T cell responses to AZD1222 COVID-19 vaccine. Method: immunoSEQ multiplex PCR; TCRdb's copy keeps in-frame clones and lacks some. The data contain under 150,000 clones, around 90% of them singletons. The specimen was peripheral blood, collected 28 days after the second AZD1222 dose. These receptors came from an adult who received the AZD1222 COVID-19 vaccine.

V usage is TRBV6-5 and J usage is TRBJ1-5, with D tentatively TRBD1 (5 bases). Trimming cost V 2 bases and J 3 bases, with 8 bases left between them. The CDR3 loop spans 14 amino acids. Per the germline V gene, CDR1 is MNHEY and CDR2 is SVGAGI. CDR3 nucleotides: TGTGCCAGCAGTTACCGACAGCACAATCAGCCCCAGCATTTT. Amino acids: CASSYRQHNQPQHF.

The sample holds a few counts of this clone. In nucleotides, the CDR3 is TGTGCCAGCAGCCCCCTACGGGGGGGTGGGGAGCAGTTCTTC. Protein sequence: CASSPLRGGGEQFF. The chain is built from TRBV6-2 or TRBV6-3 and TRBJ2-1, with 8 bases matching TRBD2. The CDR3 contains 14 residues. Germline V gives CDR1 MNHEY, CDR2 SVGEGT. Trimming cost V 6 bases and J 10 bases; bases outside gene matches: 11.

The gene calls are TRBV9 and TRBJ2-1; possibly TRBD1 for D (6 bases). Germline lookup yields CDR1 SGDLS and CDR2 YYNGEE. This CDR3 region has 17 residues. V lost 3 bases and J lost 0, with 16 bases in between. The chain's CDR3 is CASSGGRGQSSYNEQFF. CDR3 bases: TGTGCCAGCAGCGGGGGCCGGGGACAAAGCTCCTACAATGAGCAGTTCTTC.

The chain combines TRBV5-5 with TRBJ1-1; D possibly corresponds to TRBD1 (6 bases). The germline V gene has CDR1 SGHKS and CDR2 YYEKEE (reference sequence). Trimming cost V 1 base and J 4 bases, with 11 bases left between them. The CDR3 contains 14 residues. The CDR3 DNA follows: TGTGCCAGCAGCTTGAGACAGGTGTTCACTGAAGCTTTCTTT. Translation gives CASSLRQVFTEAFF.

The genes are TRBV3-1 (or the pseudogene TRBV3-2) and TRBJ1-5, with D hard to call. Trimming removed 1 base at V and 3 bases at J, with 13 bases between. CDR1 and CDR2 (germline): LGHDT, YNNKEL (reference sequence). The CDR3 runs 16 residues. Here the CDR3 reads CASSQGLVGNNQPQHF. The CDR3 DNA is TGTGCCAGCAGCCAAGGGTTAGTGGGGAACAATCAGCCCCAGCATTTT.

The rearrangement uses TRBV5-8 and TRBJ2-3; D unresolved. The CDR3 spans 14 residues. Germline lookup yields CDR1 SGHTS and CDR2 YDEGEE. Trimming stripped 0 bases from V and 3 bases from J, with 8 bases between. The CDR3 protein is CASSLAGDTDTQYF. Written as DNA, the CDR3 is TGTGCCAGCAGCTTGGCTGGGGATACAGATACGCAGTATTTT. Together with reference TRBV5-8 and TRBJ2-3, the CDR3 gives the full variable domain: EAGVTQSPTHLIKTRGQQATLRCSPISGHTSVYWYQQALGLGLQFLLWYDEGEERNRGNFPPRFSGRQFPNYSSELNVNALELEDSALYLCASSLAGDTDTQYFGPGTRLTVL.

The rearrangement links TRBV29-1 to TRBJ1-5; TRBD1 might be the D (5 bases). V lost 4 bases to trimming and J lost 6 bases, with 16 bases between them. There are 14 residues in the CDR3. Germline loops: CDR1 SQVTM, CDR2 ANQGSEA. In DNA form, the CDR3 reads TGCAGCGTTGTAGTTCTCGGGGGGAGTCAGCCCCAGCATTTT. Amino acid sequence: CSVVVLGGSQPQHF. Based on the CDR3 plus reference TRBV29-1 and TRBJ1-5, the full variable domain is SAVISQKPSRDICQRGTSLTIQCQVDSQVTMMFWYRQQPGQSLTLIATANQGSEATYESGFVIDKFPISRPNLTFSTLTVSNMSPEDSSIYLCSVVVLGGSQPQHFGDGTRLSIL.

The CDR3 DNA follows: TGTGCCAGCAGTTTATGGGCGGAAAATTCACCCCTCCACTTT. Its protein is CASSLWAENSPLHF. The chain links TRBV28 to TRBJ1-6; D uncertain. The CDR3 runs to 14 residues. The ends were cut back, 0 bases at V and 7 bases at J, with 7 bases in the middle. CDR1 MDHEN and CDR2 SYDVKM come from the germline V gene.

The chain is built from TRBV7-2 and TRBJ1-4; D unclear. The length of the CDR3 is 14 residues. V shed 5 bases and J shed 2 bases, with 9 bases lying between them. Germline-derived CDR1 and CDR2 are SGHTA and FQGNSA. CDR3 region: CASSLTGTNEKLFF. In nucleotides, the CDR3 is TGTGCCAGCAGCCTCACGGGGACTAATGAAAAACTGTTTTTT.

The chain is built from TRBV7-3 and TRBJ1-2, with D possibly being TRBD1 (6 bases). V was clipped by 1 base and J by 3 bases, with 9 bases between them. Germline CDR1 and CDR2: SGHTA and FQGTGA. The CDR3 spans 14 residues. The CDR3 DNA sequence: TGTGCCAGCAGCTTAAACGGGGGCGACTATGGCTACACCTTC. It translates to CASSLNGGDYGYTF.

This chain connects TRBV21-1 to TRBJ1-4. TRBV21-1 is labeled a pseudogene. CDR3 size: 19 residues. The CDR3 region is CASSKGGIGQSPTNEKLFF. For the CDR3, the DNA is TGTGCCAGCAGCAAAGGTGGCATCGGCCAATCGCCAACTAATGAAAAACTGTTTTTT.

V is TRBV30 and J is TRBJ1-5, with D maybe TRBD1 (6 bases). Per the germline V gene, CDR1 is GTSNPN and CDR2 is SVGIG (reference sequence). Trimming left V 0 bases short and J 4 bases short, with 19 bases between. The length of the CDR3 is 17 residues. In nucleotides, the CDR3 is TGTGCCTGGAGTGTCGCTAGGGCCAGGGGCGGTAATCAGCCCCAGCATTTT. Translated, it gives CAWSVARARGGNQPQHF.

The chain combines TRBV28 with TRBJ1-2, with D tentatively TRBD1 (6 bases). The CDR3 has 15 amino acids. The ends were cut back, 7 bases at V and 4 bases at J, with 19 bases in the middle. Looked up from germline, CDR1 is MDHEN and CDR2 is SYDVKM. The CDR3 region has the DNA TGTGCCAGCACCCCCACCGGGACACACTCCTATGGCTACACCTTC. It encodes CASTPTGTHSYGYTF.

This chain uses TRBV6-5 with TRBJ1-1; 8 positions agree with TRBD1. Trimming took 7 bases from V and 4 from J; bases not matched to a gene: 11. Looked up from germline, CDR1 is MNHEY and CDR2 is SVGAGI. This CDR3 spans 15 amino acids. The chain's CDR3 is CASNRETGGGTEAFF. The CDR3 DNA follows: TGTGCCAGCAACCGCGAAACAGGGGGTGGCACTGAAGCTTTCTTT.

V gene TRBV7-8 combines with J gene TRBJ1-1; TRBD1 aligns across 7 bases. Germline assignment: CDR1 SGHVS and CDR2 FQNEAQ. Unmatched junction bases numbered 2, after V lost 0 bases and J lost 1 base. This CDR3 is built from 15 residues. CDR3 DNA: TGTGCCAGCAGCTTAGCGGGACAGTCGAACACTGAAGCTTTCTTT. Encoded protein: CASSLAGQSNTEAFF.

The V and J genes are TRBV27 and TRBJ2-5, with unresolved D. The germline V gene encodes CDR1 MNHEY and CDR2 SMNVEV (reference sequence). This CDR3 has 12 residues. Trimming removed 4 bases from V and 0 bases from J, with 3 bases in between. CDR3 sequence (DNA): TGTGCCAGCAGTTCGTACCAAGAGACCCAGTACTTC. It encodes CASSSYQETQYF.

V usage is TRBV18 and J usage is TRBJ1-1, with a tentative D call TRBD1 (6 bases). The V and J ends lost 3 bases and 1 base respectively, with 12 bases between them. This CDR3 spans 15 amino acids. Germline CDR1 is KGHSH and CDR2 is LQKENI. CDR3 loop: CASSPLRGGNTEAFF. The CDR3 region has the DNA TGTGCCAGCTCACCCCTGAGGGGGGGGAACACTGAAGCTTTCTTT. Complete variable domain (other parts from reference TRBV18 and TRBJ1-1): NAGVMQNPRHLVRRRGQEARLRCSPMKGHSHVYWYRQLPEEGLKFMVYLQKENIIDESGMPKERFSAEFPKEGPSILRIQQVVRGDSAAYFCASSPLRGGNTEAFFGQGTRLTVV.

This clone was detected a few times. The gene calls are TRBV28 and TRBJ1-5; D not resolved. The CDR3 is 18 residues long. Germline CDR1 and CDR2: MDHEN and SYDVKM. V lost 3 bases to trimming and J lost 5 bases, with 23 bases between them. This CDR3 is CASSFSPGLGSMDQPQHF. CDR3 nucleotide sequence: TGTGCCAGCAGTTTTTCCCCGGGGTTGGGAAGTATGGATCAGCCCCAGCATTTT.

The rearrangement links TRBV6-2 or TRBV6-3 to TRBJ1-1; TRBD1 is a possible D gene (6 bases). Germline assignment: CDR1 MNHEY and CDR2 SVGEGT. V was trimmed by 3 bases and J by 1 base, leaving 15 bases between them. The CDR3 has 16 amino acids. CDR3 in DNA: TGTGCCAGCAGTTATGACCCCGGGGGCCGGAACACTGAAGCTTTCTTT. Translating it yields CASSYDPGGRNTEAFF.

V is TRBV19 and J is TRBJ1-5; 9 bases map to TRBD1. The germline CDR1 and CDR2 sequences are LNHDA and SQIVND (reference sequence). The ends lost 5 bases at V and 5 bases at J; junction bases unmatched: 1. The CDR3 is made up of 13 amino acids. The CDR3 region has the DNA TGTGCCAGTAGTTGGACAGGGGATCAGCCCCAGCATTTT. It encodes CASSWTGDQPQHF.

The V gene is TRBV10-1, the J gene TRBJ1-2; perhaps TRBD1 as D (5 bases). CDR3 length: 19 amino acids. Germline CDR1 reads WNHNN; CDR2 reads SYGVQD (reference sequence). Deletions cut 5 bases from V and 0 bases from J, with 25 bases between. The CDR3 spells CASSPIPRDRMPANYGYTF. As DNA, the CDR3 is TGCGCCAGCAGTCCTATTCCTCGGGACCGTATGCCTGCTAACTATGGCTACACCTTC.

The gene calls are TRBV25-1 and TRBJ2-1, with TRBD2 matching over 8 bases. Looked up from germline, CDR1 is MGHDK and CDR2 is SYGVNS. V dropped 2 bases and J dropped 8; count of bases not matched to a gene: 11. This CDR3 comprises 16 residues. DNA for the CDR3: TGTGCCAGCAGTGAAGGGGTCGGGGGGGCCGAGGATGAGCAGTTCTTC. As protein: CASSEGVGGAEDEQFF.

This chain uses TRBV27 with TRBJ1-1; D uncertain. CDR3 size: 13 residues. Germline CDR1 is MNHEY and CDR2 is SMNVEV (reference sequence). Trimming pared 1 base from V and 6 bases from J, leaving 9 bases between. The CDR3 nucleotides are TGTGCCAGCAGTTTATACCAGAGAGCTGAAGCTTTCTTT. This translates into CASSLYQRAEAFF.

The chain combines TRBV29-1 with TRBJ1-1; D not certain. In germline, CDR1 is SQVTM, CDR2 ANQGSEA. V gave up 7 bases and J gave up 8 bases, with 17 bases separating them. The CDR3 contains 12 residues. The CDR3 bases are TGCAGCGGACGGACGGGCATGGGAGAAGCTTTCTTT. Protein sequence: CSGRTGMGEAFF.

The CDR3 nucleotides read TGTGCCAGCAGCCACCTCCCGGGACAGAGGAACACTGAAGCTTTCTTT. Its translation is CASSHLPGQRNTEAFF. The rearrangement links TRBV14 to TRBJ1-1; TRBD1 matches 7 bases. CDR3 length equals 16 residues. The ends lost 3 bases at V and 1 base at J; junction bases unmatched: 8. Germline V gene lookup returns CDR1 SGHDN and CDR2 FVKESK.

This chain connects TRBV14 to TRBJ1-1; D is possibly TRBD1 (5 bases). The CDR3 contains 14 residues. Germline values: CDR1 SGHDN, CDR2 FVKESK. Trimming took off 4 bases at V and 1 base at J, with 10 bases between the two ends. The CDR3 DNA sequence: TGTGCCAGCAGCCTCTATAGGGGGAACACTGAAGCTTTCTTT. It is translated as CASSLYRGNTEAFF.